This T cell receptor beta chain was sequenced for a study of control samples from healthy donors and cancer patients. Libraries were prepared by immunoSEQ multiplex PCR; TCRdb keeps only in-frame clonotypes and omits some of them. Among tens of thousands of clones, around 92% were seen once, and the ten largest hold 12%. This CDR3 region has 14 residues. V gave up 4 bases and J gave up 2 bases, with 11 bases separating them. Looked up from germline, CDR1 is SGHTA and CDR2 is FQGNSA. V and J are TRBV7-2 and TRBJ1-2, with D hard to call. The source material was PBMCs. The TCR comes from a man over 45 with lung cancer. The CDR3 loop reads CASSSSTQNYGYTF. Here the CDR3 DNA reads TGTGCCAGCAGCTCCTCAACACAAAACTATGGCTACACCTTC.